A single sample gave rise to the 6 T cell receptor beta chains below, sequenced in a study of blood T cell repertoires in COVID-19. Method: immunoSEQ multiplex PCR; TCRdb's copy keeps in-frame clones and lacks some. The sample has 90,000 to 120,000 clones, almost 85% seen once. Sequencing was performed on peripheral blood. All receptors derive from a human donor in a cohort sampled during active COVID-19.

This rearrangement joins TRBV21-1 to TRBJ2-7; the table's TRBD1 call for D was not verified on the DNA. TRBV21-1 is tagged as a pseudogene. CDR3 length: 17 amino acids. CDR3 coding DNA: TGTGCCAGCAGCAGCGAGGACAGGGCCTGTCGCCCGTACGAGCAGTACGTC. Its translation: CASSSEDRACRPYEQYV.

The gene calls are TRBV19 and TRBJ1-5; D is unclear. V shed 10 bases and J shed 10 bases, with 20 bases lying between them. The CDR3 consists of 13 residues. The germline V gene encodes CDR1 LNHDA and CDR2 SQIVND (reference sequence). The CDR3 loop reads CATSVEALTPQHF. The CDR3 bases are TGTGCCACCTCGGTGGAAGCCCTGACTCCCCAGCATTTT.

This clone has just one count. The chain recombines TRBV21-1 with TRBJ2-3; the tabulated D call, TRBD1, remains unverified against the DNA. TRBV21-1 corresponds to a pseudogene. The CDR3 is made up of 19 amino acids. In DNA form, the CDR3 reads TGTGCCAGCAGCAAAGTCCTCCGGGACAGCCATACTAGCACAGATACGCAGTATTTT. Residues: CASSKVLRDSHTSTDTQYF.

This clone occurred a few times. The V gene is TRBV27, the J gene TRBJ1-5; D is unresolved. The germline gives CDR1 MNHEY, CDR2 SMNVEV (reference sequence). The length of the CDR3 is 15 residues. V lost 5 bases to trimming and J lost 0 bases, with 11 bases between them. The CDR3 DNA reads as TGTGCCAGCAGTAACAGTTTTTATAGCAATCAGCCCCAGCATTTT. It is translated as CASSNSFYSNQPQHF.

The chain uses TRBV24-1 and TRBJ2-5, with TRBD1 matching 8 bases. CDR3 length: 15 amino acids. CDR1 is KGHDR and CDR2 is SFDVKD in the germline V gene. The V gene end was trimmed by 4 bases and the J gene end by 2 bases; junction bases not matched to a gene: 5. The CDR3 loop is CATSDATGAQETQYF. The CDR3 DNA is TGTGCCACCAGTGACGCGACAGGGGCTCAAGAGACCCAGTACTTC.

The chain joins TRBV12-3 or TRBV12-4 to TRBJ2-7, with D possibly being TRBD2 (6 bases). V lost 0 bases and J 5 bases, leaving 8 bases between the germline ends. The CDR3 has 13 amino acids. CDR3 sequence reads: CASSLAGSHEQYF. CDR3 DNA sequence: TGTGCCAGCAGTTTAGCCGGGAGCCACGAGCAGTACTTC.